This T cell receptor beta chain was identified in a study of OX40 agonist ivuxolimab in advanced cancers. Per germline, CDR1 ENHRY and CDR2 SYGVKD. The CDR3 totals 13 residues. Trimming cost V 7 bases and J 4 bases; bases outside gene matches: 4. Sequenced by immunoSEQ multiplex PCR; TCRdb stores in-frame clones only, minus some. The sample comprises approximately 80,000 clones, approximately 85% of which are singletons, and 0.61% rests with the top ten. Sequences were derived from CD4+ or CD8+ T cells sorted from blood, sampled in a trial of the OX40 agonist ivuxolimab. This TCR was recovered from an adult with an advanced solid tumor such as melanoma, head and neck, liver or kidney cancer. The chain employs TRBV10-3 and TRBJ1-3, with 7 nucleotides matching TRBD1. As DNA, the CDR3 is TGTGCCATCACCGGGACAGTAGGAAACACCATATATTTT. Encoded protein: CAITGTVGNTIYF.